These 13 T cell receptor beta chains originate from one sample sequenced in a study of glioma-infiltrating T cells after dendritic cell vaccination. Here immunoSEQ multiplex PCR was the method, and the copy in TCRdb shows in-frame clones only, minus some. The table records about 73,000 clones, roughly 82% of them present only once. The starting material was blood, obtained before dendritic cell vaccination. These receptors were taken from a human donor with glioblastoma.

The chain is built from TRBV18 and TRBJ2-1, with 8 bases lining up with TRBD2. This CDR3 has 13 residues. Trimming cost V 2 bases and J 9 bases; bases outside gene matches: 3. The germline V gene encodes CDR1 KGHSH and CDR2 LQKENI. The CDR3 sequence: CASSPGTSGEQFF. CDR3 nucleotide sequence: TGTGCCAGCTCACCAGGGACTAGTGGTGAGCAGTTCTTC.

The chain joins TRBV6-9 to TRBJ1-1, with D hard to call. The CDR3 covers 16 residues. V lost 4 bases to trimming and J lost 2 bases, with 17 bases between them. Germline CDR1 and CDR2: MNHGY and SVAAGI. CDR3 in DNA: TGTGCCAGCAGTTTTTCCGCTGAGCCCCAAAACACTGAAGCTTTCTTT. Amino acid sequence: CASSFSAEPQNTEAFF.

The V call is TRBV7-3, the J call TRBJ2-3, with D possibly matching TRBD2 (5 bases). The CDR3 runs to 15 residues. From germline, CDR1 is SGHTA and CDR2 FQGTGA. Trimming took 0 bases from V and 5 from J, leaving 12 bases between them. The CDR3 DNA reads as TGTGCCAGCAGCTTAACCCGGGGAAGTGGAGATACGCAGTATTTT. It encodes CASSLTRGSGDTQYF.

The chain uses TRBV28 and TRBJ1-2; no clear D gene. Germline-derived CDR1 and CDR2 are MDHEN and SYDVKM. The CDR3 is made up of 17 amino acids. The germline V and J ends were trimmed by 5 bases and 4 bases, with 23 bases remaining between them. CDR3 nucleotides: TGTGCCAGCAGTCCAGTGGAGGCAGTTTGGATGGGCTATGGCTACACCTTC. It encodes CASSPVEAVWMGYGYTF.

This clone came up once. The J gene is TRBJ2-1, the V gene TRBV2, with D possibly TRBD2 on 6 matching bases. V gave up 6 bases and J gave up 10 bases, with 13 bases separating them. CDR1 is SNHLY, CDR2 FYNNEI, per germline. The CDR3 consists of 12 residues. The CDR3: CASRPTSYEQFF. CDR3 nucleotide sequence: TGTGCCAGCAGACCGACTAGTTACGAGCAGTTCTTC.

The chain couples TRBV2 to TRBJ2-6; 7 nucleotides match TRBD2. Matching the DNA end better, TRBJ2-4 makes the J call doubtful. CDR1 SNHLY and CDR2 FYNNEI come from the germline V gene. The CDR3 has 14 residues. CDR3 sequence (DNA): TGTGCCTGCGGGGCCCGACTAGCCGGAAACATTCAGTACTTC. It specifies CACGARLAGNIQYF.

This clone occurred a few times. The gene calls are TRBV6-6 and TRBJ2-6; TRBD1 might be the D (6 bases). The CDR3 contains 16 residues. Germline V gene sequence: CDR1 MNHNY, CDR2 SVGAGI (reference sequence). The V end lost 4 bases, the J end lost 1 base, and 11 bases lay between the germline ends. The CDR3 coding sequence is TGTGCCAGCAGTTTACAGGGAACGTCTGGGGCCAACGTCCTGACTTTC. Protein product: CASSLQGTSGANVLTF.

The chain has TRBV7-2 and TRBJ2-5; D might be TRBD1 (5 bases). Germline V gene data show CDR1 as SGHTA and CDR2 as FQGNSA. Trimming shortened V by 1 base and J by 4 bases, and 7 bases separated the two germline ends. The CDR3 has 13 residues. In nucleotides, the CDR3 is TGTGCCAGCAGCTTAGGGGGCGGAGAGACCCAGTACTTC. Translation: CASSLGGGETQYF.

The gene calls are TRBV6-1 and TRBJ1-2; D gene unclear. Deletions cut 3 bases from V and 0 bases from J, with 11 bases between. The CDR3 has 15 amino acids. The germline V gene encodes CDR1 MNHNS and CDR2 SASEGT. Here the CDR3 DNA reads TGTGCCAGCAGTGACCTCAGGTACCCTAACTATGGCTACACCTTC. Translation: CASSDLRYPNYGYTF.

The rearrangement links TRBV6-5 to TRBJ2-3, with 10 bases fitting TRBD2. This CDR3 region has 16 residues. Germline CDR1 and CDR2: MNHEY and SVGAGI. The V and J ends lost 0 bases and 2 bases, in that order; junction bases with no gene match: 2. CDR3 DNA: TGTGCCAGCAGTTACTCAGCGGGGGGGCTCACAGATACGCAGTATTTT. This codes for CASSYSAGGLTDTQYF.

For this clone: Other DNA sequences in the same sample also yield this CDR3. This rearrangement joins TRBV19 to TRBJ2-5; unclear D gene. Deletions cut 3 bases from V and 4 bases from J, with 3 bases between. The CDR3 consists of 11 residues. CDR1 is LNHDA and CDR2 is SQIVND in the germline V gene (reference sequence). Here the CDR3 DNA reads TGTGCCAGTAGTATCCGAGAGACCCAGTACTTC. Translating gives CASSIRETQYF.

This clone showed up just a few times. This chain connects TRBV12-2 to TRBJ2-1; the table's D call TRBD2 went unverified against the DNA. TRBV12-2 is a recognized pseudogene. The CDR3 length is 19 residues. CDR3 nucleotide sequence: TGTGCAAGTCGCTTAGACCGGACTAGCGGGAGACTCGGGAGGGACGAGCAGTTCTTC. Translating gives CASRLDRTSGRLGRDEQFF.

The table lists this clone with a count of one. J is TRBJ2-3 and V is TRBV7-9; 9 bases agree with TRBD1. The CDR3 runs to 15 residues. Per the germline V gene, CDR1 is SEHNR and CDR2 is FQNEAQ (reference sequence). Trimming cost V 5 bases and J 1 base; bases outside gene matches: 4. CDR3: CASSPGQGGTDTQYF. The CDR3 DNA reads TGTGCCAGCAGCCCGGGACAGGGAGGCACAGATACGCAGTATTTT.